This T cell receptor beta chain was observed in a study of T cell repertoires in cytomegalovirus infection (dated by TCRdb to about 2019). Regarding the study in general: Peptide stimulations targeted recently identified HLA-C-restricted CMV epitopes, whose presentation resists viral immunomodulation, together with well-studied HLA-B-restricted epitopes. Donor HLA type was relevant to the analysis, as public TCR beta signatures indicated carriage of CMV infection together with the matching HLA type.

TCRdb names Illumina HiSeq 1500 as the instrument used. Using fastp at Q25 and MiXCR, TCRdb reprocessed the public reads and kept productive beta chains. Each record represents a unique CDR3 protein, reported with the most common genes and DNA among its rows. The sample records about a million distinct CDR3 sequences, under 40% of which are singletons. The ten largest clones take up about an eighth of the sample. General conclusions and limits of the study: Carriers of CMV infection plus the relevant HLA type were discriminated by the cumulative frequency of public TCR beta family members in the study cohort and in an independent 352-donor cohort. In the ex vivo response, HLA-C-restricted CMV-specific TCR beta clonotypes were dominant, and in two of eight donors the single most frequent clonotype came from this HLA-C-restricted group.

This clonotype has a handful of counts. The antigen this receptor binds is unknown. No base quality values were provided; no much bigger clone lies one nucleotide off. Taken with the paper, the label for treatment or condition translates to: in vitro stimulation with specific CMV peptide epitopes to enrich CMV-specific T cells. CDR1 and CDR2 are drawn from the germline V gene: MGHRA, YSYEKL. The CDR3 sequence holds 15 residues, the cysteine and phenylalanine included. Left in the record is the CDR3 DNA by itself, 45 bases read in frame from the first base. Between the V and J ends, shortened by 1 base and 2 bases respectively, the junction contains 11 bases.

The clonotype originates from a human donor in good health (CMV status not recorded). Some clones in this sample may be carry-over from other donors' samples. This specimen consisted of cultured CD8+ T cells from PBMCs, obtained from culture after CMV antigen stimulation. The sequence is built from TRBV4-1 and TRBJ1-2; a weak D assignment points to TRBD1 (5 bases agree). CDR3 protein: CASSQAPRGNYGYTF. The nucleotide sequence is given as TGCGCCAGCAGCCAAGCCCCGCGGGGGAACTATGGCTACACCTTC.